The 9 T cell receptor beta chains below were found in one sample sequenced in a study of blood T cell repertoires in COVID-19. This table comes from immunoSEQ multiplex PCR, and its TCRdb copy is limited to in-frame clones, with some not included. The sample lists approximately 100,000 clones, about 80% occurring once. Source material: peripheral blood. These receptors all come from a human donor in a cohort sampled during active COVID-19.

CDR3 amino acids: CASSLGSGSGNSPLHF. The CDR3 nucleotides are TGCGCCAGCAGCCTAGGTTCCGGATCGGGTAATTCACCCCTCCACTTT. This rearrangement joins TRBV5-1 to TRBJ1-6; D gene ambiguous. With 4 bases removed from V and 6 bases from J, the gap between germline ends came to 17 bases. CDR1 SGHRS and CDR2 YFSETQ come from the germline V gene. CDR3 size: 16 residues.

J is TRBJ2-7 and V is TRBV7-2; 7 bases map to TRBD2. The CDR3 sequence is 14 residues long. The V gene's germline CDR1 is SGHTA and CDR2 FQGNSA. J gave up 1 base and V 3 bases, and 3 bases lay outside the gene matches. Here the CDR3 DNA reads TGTGCCAGCAGCTTTACCGGGAGGTCCTACGAGCAGTACTTC. Protein: CASSFTGRSYEQYF.

Only one count was recorded for this clone. The V gene is TRBV11-2, the J gene TRBJ1-3; D is ambiguous. This CDR3 has 15 amino acids. Deletions cut 1 base from V and 0 bases from J, with 7 bases between. Germline V gives CDR1 SGHAT, CDR2 FQNNGV. CDR3 coding DNA: TGTGCCAGCAGCTTAGGAGGCTTCTCTGGAAACACCATATATTTT. Its translation: CASSLGGFSGNTIYF.

This chain uses TRBV10-3 with TRBJ1-1; perhaps TRBD1 as D (5 bases). This CDR3 region has 13 residues. The germline gives CDR1 ENHRY, CDR2 SYGVKD. V gave up 10 bases and J gave up 3 bases, with 15 bases separating them. CDR3 protein: CATKGPRDTEAFF. In DNA form, the CDR3 reads TGTGCCACCAAAGGTCCCAGGGACACTGAAGCTTTCTTT.

This clone was found once. The V gene is TRBV5-4, the J gene TRBJ2-5, with TRBD2 matching over 14 bases. V lost 4 bases, J lost 5 bases, and 7 bases stayed unmatched. Germline lookup yields CDR1 SGHNT and CDR2 YYREEE (reference sequence). This CDR3 contains 16 residues. The CDR3 sequence is CASSVTSGGAVETQYF. The CDR3 DNA reads as TGTGCCAGCAGCGTGACTAGCGGGGGGGCGGTTGAGACCCAGTACTTC.

The chain links TRBV5-1 to TRBJ2-3; 7 bases align to TRBD2. The J segment lost 2 bases and the V segment lost 7 bases, leaving 1 base of the junction unmatched. Per germline, CDR1 SGHRS and CDR2 YFSETQ. There are 12 residues in the CDR3. CDR3 in DNA: TGCGCCAGCCGGGACTACACAGATACGCAGTATTTT. Translated, it gives CASRDYTDTQYF. Based on the CDR3 plus reference TRBV5-1 and TRBJ2-3, the full variable domain is KAGVTQTPRYLIKTRGQQVTLSCSPISGHRSVSWYQQTPGQGLQFLFEYFSETQRNKGNFPGRFSGRQFSNSRSEMNVSTLELGDSALYLCASRDYTDTQYFGPGTRLTVL.

This chain uses TRBV6-4 with TRBJ2-1; 11 nucleotides agree with TRBD1. This CDR3 contains 13 residues. J was trimmed by 11 bases and V by 6 bases; bases with no gene match: 6. In germline, CDR1 is MRHNA, CDR2 SNTAGT. The CDR3: CASRRTGGDQQFF. The CDR3 nucleotides are TGTGCCAGCAGAAGGACAGGGGGCGATCAGCAGTTCTTC.

The chain uses TRBV20-1 and TRBJ1-2; TRBD1 is a possible D gene (5 bases). There are 10 residues in the CDR3. Trimming removed 6 bases at V and 9 bases at J, with 11 bases between. Germline loops: CDR1 DFQATT, CDR2 SNEGSKA (reference sequence). CDR3 loop: CSAAGGSYTF. CDR3 nucleotide sequence: TGCAGTGCCGCGGGGGGGAGCTACACCTTC.

The chain combines TRBV30 with TRBJ2-7; no clear D gene. The CDR3 has 15 residues. Trimming removed 2 bases at V and 3 bases at J, with 17 bases between. The germline gives CDR1 GTSNPN, CDR2 SVGIG (reference sequence). The CDR3 is CAWSRTYDTLYEQYF. CDR3 DNA: TGTGCCTGGAGTCGTACGTACGACACCCTCTACGAGCAGTACTTC.